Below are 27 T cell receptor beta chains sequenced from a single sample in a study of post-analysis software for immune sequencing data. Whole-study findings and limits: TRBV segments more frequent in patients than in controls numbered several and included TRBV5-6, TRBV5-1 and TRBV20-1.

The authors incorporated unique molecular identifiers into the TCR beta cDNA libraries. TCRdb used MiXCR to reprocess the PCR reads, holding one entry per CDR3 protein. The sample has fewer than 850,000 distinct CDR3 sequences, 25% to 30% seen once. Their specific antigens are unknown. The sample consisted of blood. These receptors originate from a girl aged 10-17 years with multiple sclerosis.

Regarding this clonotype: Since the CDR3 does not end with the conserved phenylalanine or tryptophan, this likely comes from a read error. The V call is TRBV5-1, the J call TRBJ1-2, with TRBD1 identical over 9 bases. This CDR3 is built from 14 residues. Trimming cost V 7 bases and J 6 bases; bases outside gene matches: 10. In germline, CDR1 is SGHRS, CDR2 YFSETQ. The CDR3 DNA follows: TGCGCCAGCGGAGCGGACAGGGGCCGCAATGGCTACACCTGC. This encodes CASGADRGRNGYTC.

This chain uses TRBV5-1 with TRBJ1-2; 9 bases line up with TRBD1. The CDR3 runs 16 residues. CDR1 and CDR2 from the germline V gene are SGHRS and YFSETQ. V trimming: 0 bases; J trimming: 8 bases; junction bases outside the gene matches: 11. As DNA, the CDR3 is TGCGCCAGCAGCTTGGGCGGACCCCGACAGGGGGGAGGCTACACCTTC. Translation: CASSLGGPRQGGGYTF.

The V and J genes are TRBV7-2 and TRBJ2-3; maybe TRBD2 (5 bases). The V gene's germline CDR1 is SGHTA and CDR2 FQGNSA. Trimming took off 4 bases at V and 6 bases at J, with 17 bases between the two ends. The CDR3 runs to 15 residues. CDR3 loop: CASSSRTSLGDTQYF. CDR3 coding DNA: TGTGCCAGCAGCTCCCGGACTTCCTTGGGGGATACGCAGTATTTT.

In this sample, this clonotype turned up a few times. The CDR3 DNA reads TGTGCCAGCAGCTCCCCGGCCAAAAACATTCAGTACTTC. It is translated as CASSSPAKNIQYF. This chain joins TRBV7-9 and TRBJ2-4; D is undetermined. This CDR3 region has 13 residues. The V gene's germline CDR1 is SEHNR and CDR2 FQNEAQ (reference sequence). With 4 bases removed from V and 1 base from J, the gap between germline ends came to 5 bases.

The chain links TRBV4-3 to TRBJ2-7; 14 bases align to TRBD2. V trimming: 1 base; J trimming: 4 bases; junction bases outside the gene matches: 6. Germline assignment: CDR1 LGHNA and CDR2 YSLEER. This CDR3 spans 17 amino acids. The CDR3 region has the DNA TGCGCCAGCAGCCAAGGGGCTGGGACTAGCGGGAGATACGAGCAGTACTTC. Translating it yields CASSQGAGTSGRYEQYF.

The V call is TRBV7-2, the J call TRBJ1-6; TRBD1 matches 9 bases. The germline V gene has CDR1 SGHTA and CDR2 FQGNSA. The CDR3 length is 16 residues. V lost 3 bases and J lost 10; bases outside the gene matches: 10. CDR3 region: CASSFNPGQGDSPLHF. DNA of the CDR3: TGTGCCAGCAGCTTCAATCCGGGACAGGGAGACTCACCCCTCCACTTT. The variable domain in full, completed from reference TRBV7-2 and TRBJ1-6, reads GAGVSQSPSNKVTEKGKDVELRCDPISGHTALYWYRQSLGQGLEFLIYFQGNSAPDKSGLPSDRFSAERTGGSVSTLTIQRTQQEDSAVYLCASSFNPGQGDSPLHFGNGTRLTVT.

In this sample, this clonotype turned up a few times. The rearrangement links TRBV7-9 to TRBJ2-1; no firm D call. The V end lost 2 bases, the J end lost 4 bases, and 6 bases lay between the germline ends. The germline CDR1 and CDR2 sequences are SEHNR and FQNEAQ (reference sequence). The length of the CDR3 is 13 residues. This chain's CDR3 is CASSLFEYNEQFF. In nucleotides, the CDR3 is TGTGCCAGCAGCTTATTCGAATACAATGAGCAGTTCTTC.

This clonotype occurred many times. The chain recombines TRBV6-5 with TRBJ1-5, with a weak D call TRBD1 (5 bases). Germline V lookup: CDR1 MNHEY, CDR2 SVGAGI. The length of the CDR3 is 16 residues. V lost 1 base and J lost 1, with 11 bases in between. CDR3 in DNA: TGTGCCAGCAGTTACTTAGGGGTGGGGAGCAATCAGCCCCAGCATTTT. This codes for CASSYLGVGSNQPQHF.

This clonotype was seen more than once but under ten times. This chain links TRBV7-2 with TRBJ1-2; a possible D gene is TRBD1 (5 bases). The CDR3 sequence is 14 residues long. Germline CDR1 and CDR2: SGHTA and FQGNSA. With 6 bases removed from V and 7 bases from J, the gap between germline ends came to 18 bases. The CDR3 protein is CASRPTGERGGYTF. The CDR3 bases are TGTGCCAGCAGGCCAACAGGCGAACGAGGTGGCTACACCTTC.

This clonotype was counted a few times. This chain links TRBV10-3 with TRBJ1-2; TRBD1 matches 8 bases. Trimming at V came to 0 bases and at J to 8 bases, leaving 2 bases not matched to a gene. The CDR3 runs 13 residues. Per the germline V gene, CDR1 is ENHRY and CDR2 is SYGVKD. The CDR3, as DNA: TGTGCCATCAGTGAGTCGGCAGGGGGCGGCTACACCTTC. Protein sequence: CAISESAGGGYTF.

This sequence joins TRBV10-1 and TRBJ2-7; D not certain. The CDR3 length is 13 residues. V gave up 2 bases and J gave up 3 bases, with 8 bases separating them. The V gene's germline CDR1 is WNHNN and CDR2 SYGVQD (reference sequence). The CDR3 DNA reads TGCGCCAGCAGTGAGGGGTTTTACTACGAGCAGTACTTC. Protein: CASSEGFYYEQYF.

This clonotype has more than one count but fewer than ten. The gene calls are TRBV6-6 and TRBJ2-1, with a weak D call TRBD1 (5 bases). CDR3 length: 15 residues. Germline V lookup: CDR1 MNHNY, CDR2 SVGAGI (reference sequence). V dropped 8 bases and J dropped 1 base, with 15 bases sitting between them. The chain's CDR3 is CASFRGMTSYNEQFF. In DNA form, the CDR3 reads TGTGCCAGCTTTAGGGGCATGACGTCCTACAATGAGCAGTTCTTC.

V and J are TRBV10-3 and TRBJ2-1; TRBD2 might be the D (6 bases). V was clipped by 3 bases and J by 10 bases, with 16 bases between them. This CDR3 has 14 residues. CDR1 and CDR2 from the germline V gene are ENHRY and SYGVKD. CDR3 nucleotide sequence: TGTGCCATCAGTGACCCCGGGACTTCTTGGGAGCAGTTCTTC. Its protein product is CAISDPGTSWEQFF.

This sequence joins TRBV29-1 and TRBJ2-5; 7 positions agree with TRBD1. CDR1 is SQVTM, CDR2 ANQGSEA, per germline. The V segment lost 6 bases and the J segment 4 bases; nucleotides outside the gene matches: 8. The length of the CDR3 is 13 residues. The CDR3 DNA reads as TGCAGCGTAGCCCGGACAGGTTCAGAGACCCAGTACTTC. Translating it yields CSVARTGSETQYF.

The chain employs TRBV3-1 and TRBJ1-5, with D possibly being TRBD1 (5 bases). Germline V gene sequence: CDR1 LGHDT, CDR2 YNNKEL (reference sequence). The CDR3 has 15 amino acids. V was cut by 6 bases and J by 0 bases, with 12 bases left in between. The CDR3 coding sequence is TGTGCCAGCAGGGGGGGGGGATTTAGCAATCAGCCCCAGCATTTT. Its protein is CASRGGGFSNQPQHF.

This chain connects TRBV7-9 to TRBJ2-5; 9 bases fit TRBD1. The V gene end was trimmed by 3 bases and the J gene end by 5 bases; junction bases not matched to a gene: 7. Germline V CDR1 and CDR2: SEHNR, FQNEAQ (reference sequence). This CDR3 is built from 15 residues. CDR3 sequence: CASSFPDRGGETQYF. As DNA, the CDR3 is TGTGCCAGCAGCTTCCCGGACAGGGGCGGCGAGACCCAGTACTTC.

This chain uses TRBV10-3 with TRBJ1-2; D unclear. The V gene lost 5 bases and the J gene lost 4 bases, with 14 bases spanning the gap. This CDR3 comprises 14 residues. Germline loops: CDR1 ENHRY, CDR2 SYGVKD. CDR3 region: CAISPGSFSYGYTF. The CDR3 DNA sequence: TGTGCCATCAGTCCGGGGAGCTTCTCCTATGGCTACACCTTC.

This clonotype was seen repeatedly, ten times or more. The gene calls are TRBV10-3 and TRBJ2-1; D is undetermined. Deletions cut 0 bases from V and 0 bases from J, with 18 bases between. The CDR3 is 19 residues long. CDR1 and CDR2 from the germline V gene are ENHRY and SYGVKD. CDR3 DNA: TGTGCCATCAGTGAGTCGACGTTGGCTACCCAGAGCTCCTACAATGAGCAGTTCTTC. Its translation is CAISESTLATQSSYNEQFF.

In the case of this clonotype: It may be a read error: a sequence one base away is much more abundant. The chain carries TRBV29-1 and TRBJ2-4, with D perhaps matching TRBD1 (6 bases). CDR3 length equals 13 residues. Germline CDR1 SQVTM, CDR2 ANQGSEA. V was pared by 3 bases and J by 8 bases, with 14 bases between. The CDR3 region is CSVDVGAEYIQYF. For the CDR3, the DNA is TGCAGCGTTGATGTGGGGGCAGAATACATTCAGTACTTC.

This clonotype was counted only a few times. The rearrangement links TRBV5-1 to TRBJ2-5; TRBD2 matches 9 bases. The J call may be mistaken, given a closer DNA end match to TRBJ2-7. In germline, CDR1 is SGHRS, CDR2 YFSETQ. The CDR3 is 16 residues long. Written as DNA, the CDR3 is TGCGCCAGCAGCTTGGCCGGTCGAGCGGGAGGCTACGAGCAGTACTTC. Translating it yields CASSLAGRAGGYEQYF.

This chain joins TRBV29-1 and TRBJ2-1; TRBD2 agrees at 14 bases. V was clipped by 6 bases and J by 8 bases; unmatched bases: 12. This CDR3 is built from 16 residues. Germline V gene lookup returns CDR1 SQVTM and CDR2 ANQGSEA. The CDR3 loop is CSVLKGTSGSRHEQFF. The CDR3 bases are TGCAGCGTGCTTAAAGGGACTAGCGGGAGTAGGCATGAGCAGTTCTTC.

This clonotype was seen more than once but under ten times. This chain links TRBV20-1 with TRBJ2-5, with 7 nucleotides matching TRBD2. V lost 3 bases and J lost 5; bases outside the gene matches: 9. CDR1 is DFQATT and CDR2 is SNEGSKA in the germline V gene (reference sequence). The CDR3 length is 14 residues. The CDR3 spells CSARLADGGETQYF. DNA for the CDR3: TGCAGTGCTAGGTTGGCGGACGGGGGGGAGACCCAGTACTTC.

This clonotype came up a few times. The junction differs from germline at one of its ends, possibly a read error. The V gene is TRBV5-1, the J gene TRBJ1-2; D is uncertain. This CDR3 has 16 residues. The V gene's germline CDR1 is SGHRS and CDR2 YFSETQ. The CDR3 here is CAGRFDWAATNYGYTF. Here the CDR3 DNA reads TGCGCCGGCAGATTCGACTGGGCAGCCACTAACTATGGCTACACCTTC.

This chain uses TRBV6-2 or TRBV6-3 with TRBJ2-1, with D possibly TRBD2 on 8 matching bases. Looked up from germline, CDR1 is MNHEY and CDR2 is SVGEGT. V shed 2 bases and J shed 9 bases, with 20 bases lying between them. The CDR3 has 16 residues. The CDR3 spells CASSYEGGGRTFEQFF. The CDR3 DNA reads TGTGCCAGCAGTTACGAAGGGGGCGGGAGGACCTTTGAGCAGTTCTTC.

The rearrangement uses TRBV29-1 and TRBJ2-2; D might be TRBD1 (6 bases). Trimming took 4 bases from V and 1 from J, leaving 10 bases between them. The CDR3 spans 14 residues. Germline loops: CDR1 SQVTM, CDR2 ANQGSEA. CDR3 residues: CSVGGRGNTGELFF. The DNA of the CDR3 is TGCAGCGTTGGGGGCAGGGGGAACACCGGGGAGCTGTTTTTT.

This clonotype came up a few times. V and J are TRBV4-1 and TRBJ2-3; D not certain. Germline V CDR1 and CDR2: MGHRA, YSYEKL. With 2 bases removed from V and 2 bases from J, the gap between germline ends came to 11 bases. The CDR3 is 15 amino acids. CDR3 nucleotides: TGCGCCAGCAGCCAATCGAAGGCCACCACAGATACGCAGTATTTT. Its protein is CASSQSKATTDTQYF.

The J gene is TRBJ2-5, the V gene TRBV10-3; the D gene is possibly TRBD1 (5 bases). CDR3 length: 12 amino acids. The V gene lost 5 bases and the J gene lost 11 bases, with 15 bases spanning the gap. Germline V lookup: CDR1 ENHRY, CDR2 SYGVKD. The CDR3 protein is CAISWGEDEQYF. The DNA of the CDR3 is TGTGCCATCAGTTGGGGCGAAGATGAGCAGTACTTC.